This is a list of T cell receptor beta chains from one sample in a study of cytomegalovirus exposure and HLA in healthy donors. TCRdb's table, derived via immunoSEQ multiplex PCR, lists solely in-frame clones and lacks some. The table has roughly 200,000 clones, over 70% seen once. The sequenced material came from PBMCs. The source is a man in his forties or fifties in good health and CMV-seronegative. The conserved cysteine and the conserved F or W are not part of the CDR3 here. Clone size is not always given. Where it is, it says once, few, many or a class for expanded clones.

V gene,clone size,CDR3 protein
TRBV13,-,ASSPGSGVYQETQY
TRBV9,few,ASSVGRNTEAF
TRBV6-6,-,ASSYGQRTEAF
TRBV5-1,-,ASSLAISYEQY
TRBV7-8,-,ASSLNEGRASSTDTQY
TRBV2,once,ASRREQETQY
TRBV29-1,-,SVSGNYGYT
TRBV7-9,-,ASSLRTGPGGYT
TRBV5-4,-,ASRVNGLAGDEQY
TRBV30,-,AWTTLAGDTGELF
TRBV18,-,ASSPTGTNDEKLF
TRBV7-9,-,ASSIDPGTGWPNTEAF
TRBV19,-,ASSLEFWGWNQPQH
TRBV6-4,-,ASRGEMTVNTEAF
TRBV12-5,-,ASGLPFHTGTYEQY
TRBV30,-,AWSVSGGSSANYGYT
TRBV2,-,ASSRTSGQTYEQY
TRBV6-5,once,ASGREGNMNTEAF
TRBV30,-,AWSGDSLLGGANVLT
TRBV7-9,-,ASSQGIRYNEQF
TRBV11-2,once,ASSGDRGPGEAF
TRBV7-9,-,ASSQGPEQF